This entry describes one T cell receptor beta chain. Its antigen is currently not known. Per-base qualities were not stored, and no clone one base away is much larger. The data were taken from a study of radiotherapy plus CTLA-4 blockade in lung cancer (dated by TCRdb to 2017 to 2018). Broadly, across the study: Objective responses were observed in approximately 19% of enrolled patients, and disease control was achieved in less than 40%. The investigation overall reported the following: After treatment with radiotherapy and ipilimumab, TCR clones that came from tumors expanded in the peripheral blood. Early dynamic changes in blood T cell clones, together with increased serum interferon-beta after radiation, were reported as the strongest predictors of response.

Library preparation employed the immunoSEQ multiplex PCR assay. TCRdb mirrors the immuneACCESS table, restricted to in-frame sequences. Some clones are absent from its copies; in checked studies, under half trace to an unresolved V gene, and the reason for the others is unknown. The sample contains 45,000 to 55,000 clones, roughly three quarters of them found a single time. The ten top clones hold more than 9.5% of the sample. V lost 5 bases and J lost 4 bases, and the count of bases not matched to a germline gene is 8. As encoded in the germline V gene (reference sequence), CDR1 is MNHNY while CDR2 is SVGAGI. CDR3 length: 14 amino acids, cysteine to valine. The read is trimmed to its CDR3 DNA, 42 bases read in frame from base 1. The study evaluated CTLA-4 blockade (ipilimumab) given together with focal radiation therapy in patients who had chemo-refractory metastatic non-small-cell lung cancer.

This clonotype originated in a human donor with non-small cell lung cancer who had stable disease on radiotherapy plus ipilimumab. The source material was peripheral blood, sampled from a patient treated with radiotherapy plus ipilimumab. The V gene is TRBV6-6 and the J gene is TRBJ2-7, with 7 junctional bases fitting TRBD1. Here the CDR3 is given as CASSGSGQRYEQYV. The bases read TGTGCCAGCAGTGGGTCGGGACAGAGATACGAGCAGTACGTC.